This paragraph reports one T cell receptor beta chain. This specimen comes from a study of CD8 T cells in Susac syndrome. The CDR3 has 13 amino acids. The J segment lost 1 base and the V segment lost 4 bases, leaving 0 bases of the junction unmatched. Germline CDR1 and CDR2: SNHLY and FYNNEI. Random hexamers were used to reverse transcribe the RNA input (roughly 0.5 to 1 ug). TCRdb used MiXCR to reprocess the immunoSEQ multiplex PCR reads, holding one entry per CDR3 protein. The table lists about 80,000 distinct CDR3 sequences, 91% of them singletons. Sequenced: CD8+ T cells from PBMCs. V gene TRBV2 combines with J gene TRBJ2-7; TRBD1 matches 8 bases. The receptor's source is a human donor with multiple sclerosis. CDR3 DNA: TGTGCCAGCAGTGGGGACAGGTCCTACGAGCAGTACTTC. Amino acids: CASSGDRSYEQYF.